Listed below are T cell receptor beta chains from one sample, sequenced in a study of shared clonotypes between healthy human individuals. Assay used: immunoSEQ multiplex PCR; TCRdb lists only in-frame clones, some missing. The data hold a few million clones, with less than 95% observed a single time. The sample taken for sequencing was naive CD4+ T cells from PBMCs. The origin of the receptors is a man between 18 and 29 years old in good health. Some clones in this sample may be carry-over from other donors' samples. CDR3s include the opening cysteine and the closing phenylalanine or tryptophan. A D gene is named only where the DNA matches it firmly. Where a row states a size, it is once, few, many or the class of an expanded clone; other rows omit it.

TRBV29-1	TRBJ1-2	-	-	TGCAGCGTTGAAAGAGGAGGGGCAGCAAATAACTATGGCTACACCTTC	CSVERGGAANNYGYTF
TRBV4-1	TRBJ1-3	-	-	TGCGCCAGCAGCCAAGTTTGGAAGAACTCTGGAAACACCATATATTTT	CASSQVWKNSGNTIYF
TRBV6-6	TRBJ2-7	few	-	TGTGCCAGCAGCCCTGCTAGGGGGATCGTCGAGCAGTACTTC	CASSPARGIVEQYF
TRBV28	TRBJ2-6	-	-	TGTGCCAGCAGTCGGGACTTACGATCTGGGGCCAACGTCCTGACTTTC	CASSRDLRSGANVLTF
TRBV7-9	TRBJ1-4	-	TRBD1	TGTGCCAGCAGCGAAGGGGACAGATGGAATGAAAAACTGTTTTTT	CASSEGDRWNEKLFF
TRBV5-1	TRBJ2-1	-	-	TGCGCCAGCAGCCTTGACCCACAGGGCTCCTCCTACAATGAGCAGTTCTTC	CASSLDPQGSSYNEQFF
TRBV6-5	TRBJ1-6	once	-	TGTGCCAGCAGTTACTCGCGGCTTCTTAATTCACCCCTCCACTTT	CASSYSRLLNSPLHF
TRBV11-3	TRBJ2-2	-	TRBD1	TGTGCCAGCAGCTTATCTATGGACAGGGTCGGCGGGGAGCTGTTTTTT	CASSLSMDRVGGELFF
TRBV5-1	TRBJ1-1	-	-	TGCGCCAGCAGCTCCCTCCCATCTACGAACACTGAAGCTTTCTTT	CASSSLPSTNTEAFF
TRBV18	TRBJ1-5	-	TRBD1	TGTGCCAGCTCGACAGGGAGCCAGCCCCAGCATTTT	CASSTGSQPQHF
TRBV5-8	TRBJ1-4	-	-	TGTGCCAGCAGCTTGGCCTTCCAGTCGGGAAAACTGTTTTTT	CASSLAFQSGKLFF
TRBV5-1	TRBJ2-1	-	-	TGCGCCAGCAGCTTGGGCAACCTAGGCGTTGAGCAGTTCTTC	CASSLGNLGVEQFF
TRBV4-1	TRBJ2-1	once	TRBD2	TGCGCCAGCAGCCAGTCCGGGGGAGGGAGCTCCTACAATGAGCAGTTCTTC	CASSQSGGGSSYNEQFF
TRBV28	TRBJ2-7	-	TRBD1	TGTGCCAGCAGGTTACAGGGGGCGGCATCCTTGTCCTTC	CASRLQGAASLSF
TRBV7-3	TRBJ2-7	-	-	TGTGCCAGCAGCTTACAGCCGAGCTCCTACGAGCAGTACTTC	CASSLQPSSYEQYF
TRBV6-6	TRBJ1-1	-	-	TGTGCCAGCAGTTCACAGGGCGAGGACACTGAAGCTTTCTTT	CASSSQGEDTEAFF
TRBV2	TRBJ2-2	-	TRBD1	TGTGCCAGCAGTCGACAGGGGCCCAACACCGGGGAGCTGTTTTTT	CASSRQGPNTGELFF
TRBV19	TRBJ2-6	once	-	TGTGCCAGTAGTACCGGTTACTCTGGGGCCAACGTCCTGACTTTC	CASSTGYSGANVLTF